This T cell receptor beta chain came from a study of monozygotic twins with inflammatory bowel disease. TCRdb derives one entry per CDR3 protein from the 5' RACE reads, leaving out DNA. This repertoire includes hundreds of thousands of distinct CDR3 sequences. CDR1 is SQVTM and CDR2 is ANQGSEA in the germline V gene. This CDR3 is built from 14 residues. Comments on this clonotype: The target antigen is unknown.

The study's findings and limits: Concordance status among twins (concordant versus discordant) showed no link to repertoire similarity, possibly from limited power.

Sequencing was carried out using blood. The J gene is TRBJ2-5, the V gene TRBV29-1; TCRdb's assignment of TRBD2 cannot be checked, as there is no DNA. The receptor was derived from a human donor with ulcerative colitis or Crohn's disease, or a healthy co-twin of an affected twin (not recorded which). This chain's CDR3 is CSVVRGLETGVQYF. Full variable domain (missing parts from reference TRBV29-1 and TRBJ2-5): SAVISQKPSRDICQRGTSLTIQCQVDSQVTMMFWYRQQPGQSLTLIATANQGSEATYESGFVIDKFPISRPNLTFSTLTVSNMSPEDSSIYLCSVVRGLETGVQYFGPGTRLLVL.